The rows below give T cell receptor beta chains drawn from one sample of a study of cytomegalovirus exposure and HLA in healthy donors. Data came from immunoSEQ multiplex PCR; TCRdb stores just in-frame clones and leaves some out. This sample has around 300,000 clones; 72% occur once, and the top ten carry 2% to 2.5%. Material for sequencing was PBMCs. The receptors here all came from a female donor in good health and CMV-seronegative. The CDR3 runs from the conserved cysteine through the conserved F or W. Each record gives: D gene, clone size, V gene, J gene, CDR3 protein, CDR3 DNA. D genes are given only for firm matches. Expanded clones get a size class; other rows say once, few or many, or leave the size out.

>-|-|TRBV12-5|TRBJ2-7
CASGSLRRDVDEQYF
TGTGCTAGTGGCAGTTTGCGGCGGGACGTCGACGAGCAGTACTTC
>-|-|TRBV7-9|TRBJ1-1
CSSSSPREIRTEAFF
TGTTCCAGCAGCTCCCCAAGAGAGATCCGCACTGAAGCTTTCTTT
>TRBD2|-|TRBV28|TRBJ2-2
CASSLLGLAGDTGELFF
TGTGCCAGCAGTTTATTGGGACTAGCGGGAGACACCGGGGAGCTGTTTTTT
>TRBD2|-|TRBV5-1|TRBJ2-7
CASSLAASGAPVEQYF
TGCGCCAGCAGCTTGGCGGCTAGCGGGGCCCCTGTCGAGCAGTACTTC
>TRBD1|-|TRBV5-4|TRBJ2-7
CASSRGQAAYEQYF
TGTGCCAGCAGCCGCGGACAGGCGGCCTACGAGCAGTACTTC
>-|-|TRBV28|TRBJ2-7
CASSLESSGYEQYF
TGTGCCAGCAGTTTAGAGAGTAGCGGCTACGAGCAGTACTTC
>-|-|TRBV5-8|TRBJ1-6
CASSLSGVRSPLHF
TGTGCCAGCAGCTTGTCAGGGGTTAGATCACCCCTCCACTTT
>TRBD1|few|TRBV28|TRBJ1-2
CASSLQGANYGYTF
TGTGCCAGCAGTCTACAGGGGGCGAACTATGGCTACACCTTC
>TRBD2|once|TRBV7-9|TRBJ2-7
CASSLGDYYAYEQYF
TGTGCCAGCAGCCTAGGGGACTACTACGCCTACGAGCAGTACTTC
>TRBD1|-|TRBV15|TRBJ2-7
CATAGGQIGYEQYF
TGTGCTACCGCAGGGGGCCAAATAGGGTACGAGCAGTACTTC
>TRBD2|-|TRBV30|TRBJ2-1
CAASGWVRYNEQFF
TGTGCCGCTAGCGGGTGGGTCAGGTACAATGAGCAGTTCTTC
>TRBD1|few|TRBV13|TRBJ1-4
CASSLDREKLFF
TGTGCCAGCAGCCTTGACAGGGAGAAACTGTTTTTT
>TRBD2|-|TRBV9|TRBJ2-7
CASSGAGEADEQYF
TGTGCCAGCAGCGGAGCGGGAGAGGCGGACGAGCAGTACTTC
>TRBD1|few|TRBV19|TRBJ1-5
CASSPQMTGKNQPQHF
TGTGCCAGTAGTCCTCAGATGACAGGGAAAAATCAGCCCCAGCATTTT
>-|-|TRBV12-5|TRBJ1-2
CASGSSPARGYGYTF
TGTGCTAGTGGTTCCTCGCCGGCCCGGGGCTATGGCTACACCTTC
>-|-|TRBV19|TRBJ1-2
CASQYRRGMEGYTF
TGTGCCAGTCAATACCGTCGGGGAATGGAGGGCTACACCTTC
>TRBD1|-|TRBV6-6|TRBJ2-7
CASTPPGQGAYEQYF
TGTGCCAGCACACCCCCGGGACAGGGGGCTTACGAGCAGTACTTC
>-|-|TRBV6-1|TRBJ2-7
CASTLSLALYEQYF
TGTGCCAGCACCCTTTCCCTAGCGCTGTACGAGCAGTACTTC
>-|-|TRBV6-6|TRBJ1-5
CASRDISQPQHF
TGTGCCAGTCGGGACATTAGCCAGCCCCAGCATTTT
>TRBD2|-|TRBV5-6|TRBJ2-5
CASSLTWTSRGETQYF
TGTGCCAGCAGCCTGACATGGACTAGTCGGGGAGAGACCCAGTACTTC
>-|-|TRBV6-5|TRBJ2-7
CASSSGTPSSYEQYF
TGTGCCAGCAGTTCCGGGACTCCAAGCTCCTACGAGCAGTACTTC
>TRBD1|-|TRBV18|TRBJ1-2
CASSRGRQGLDSGYGYTF
TGTGCCAGCTCGCGAGGAAGACAGGGGTTAGATTCGGGATATGGCTACACCTTC
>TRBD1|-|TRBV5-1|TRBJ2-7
CASSPDRVKYHF
TGCGCCAGCAGCCCGGACAGGGTAAAGTACCACTTC
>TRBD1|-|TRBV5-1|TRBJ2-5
CASSWPSLQGGQETQYF
TGCGCCAGCAGCTGGCCCAGCTTACAGGGGGGTCAAGAGACCCAGTACTTC
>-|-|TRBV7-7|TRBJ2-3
CASSPDAGTDTQYF
TGTGCCAGCAGCCCCGACGCGGGCACAGATACGCAGTATTTT
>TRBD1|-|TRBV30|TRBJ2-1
CAWSVGIGTAYNEQFF
TGTGCCTGGAGTGTAGGTATTGGGACAGCCTACAATGAGCAGTTCTTC
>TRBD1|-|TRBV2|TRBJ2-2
CASSARQGLVELFF
TGTGCCAGCAGTGCCCGACAGGGCCTCGTGGAGCTGTTTTTT
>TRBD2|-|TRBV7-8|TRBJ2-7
CASSPTSGRGSYEQYF
TGTGCCAGCAGCCCGACTAGCGGGAGGGGGTCCTACGAGCAGTACTTC
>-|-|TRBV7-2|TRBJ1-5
CASSLDDPGNQPQHF
TGTGCCAGCAGCTTAGATGATCCGGGCAATCAGCCCCAGCATTTT
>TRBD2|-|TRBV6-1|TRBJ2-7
CASSEGGSGRIYEQYF
TGTGCCAGCAGTGAAGGGGGTAGCGGGAGGATCTACGAGCAGTACTTC
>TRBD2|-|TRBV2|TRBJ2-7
CASSEGLAGVAYEQYF
TGTGCCAGCAGTGAAGGACTAGCGGGGGTGGCCTACGAGCAGTACTTC
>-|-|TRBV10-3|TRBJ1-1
CAISESSGTSSLYEAFF
TGTGCCATCAGTGAGTCCTCCGGGACAAGTTCCCTCTATGAAGCTTTCTTT
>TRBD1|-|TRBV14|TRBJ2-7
CASSRWTGDEQYF
TGTGCCAGCAGCCGTTGGACAGGTGACGAGCAGTACTTC
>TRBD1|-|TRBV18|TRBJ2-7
CASSPATGGYEQYF
TGTGCCAGCTCACCAGCGACAGGGGGTTACGAGCAGTACTTC
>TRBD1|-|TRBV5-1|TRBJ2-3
CASSLAYRGTDTQYF
TGCGCCAGCAGCTTGGCCTACAGGGGTACAGATACGCAGTATTTT
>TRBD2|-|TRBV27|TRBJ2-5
CASSLSGGEQYF
TGTGCCAGCAGTTTATCGGGGGGGGAGCAGTACTTC
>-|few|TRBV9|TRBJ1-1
CASSLGQMNTEAFF
TGTGCCAGCAGCCTAGGACAGATGAACACTGAAGCTTTCTTT
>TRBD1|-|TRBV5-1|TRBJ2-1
CASSLVQGAVNEQFF
TGCGCCAGCAGCTTGGTTCAGGGGGCGGTCAATGAGCAGTTCTTC
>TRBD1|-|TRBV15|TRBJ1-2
CATSPGQFGDGYTF
TGTGCCACCAGCCCGGGACAGTTTGGGGATGGCTACACCTTC
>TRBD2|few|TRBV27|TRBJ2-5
CASSLLAGDRLEETQYF
TGTGCCAGCAGTTTACTAGCGGGAGACCGTCTTGAGGAGACCCAGTACTTC
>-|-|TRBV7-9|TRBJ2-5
CASSLVSETQYF
TGTGCCAGCAGCTTAGTTTCGGAGACCCAGTACTTC
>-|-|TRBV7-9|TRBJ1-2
CASSLWAEPNYGYTF
TGTGCCAGCAGCTTATGGGCAGAACCTAACTATGGCTACACCTTC
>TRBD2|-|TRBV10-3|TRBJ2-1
CAISGTSNEQFF
TGTGCCATCAGCGGGACTAGCAATGAGCAGTTCTTC
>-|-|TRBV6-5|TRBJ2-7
CASRGVYEQYF
TGTGCCAGCAGGGGCGTCTACGAGCAGTACTTC
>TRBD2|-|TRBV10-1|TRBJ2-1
CASSEVVAGGLNNEQFF
TGCGCCAGCAGTGAGGTGGTAGCGGGAGGTCTGAACAATGAGCAGTTCTTC
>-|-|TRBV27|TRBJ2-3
CASSPGTSLRTQYF
TGTGCCAGCAGTCCCGGGACTTCCTTAAGGACGCAGTATTTT
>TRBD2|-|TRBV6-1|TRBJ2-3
CASSEFGSSGLSTDTQYF
TGTGCCAGCAGTGAATTTGGGTCTAGCGGGCTAAGCACAGATACGCAGTATTTT
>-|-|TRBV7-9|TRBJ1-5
CSSSPTGFNQPQHF
TGTTCCAGCAGCCCAACAGGTTTCAATCAGCCCCAGCATTTT
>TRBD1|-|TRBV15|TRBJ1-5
CATRDRASQPQHF
TGTGCCACCAGGGACAGGGCGTCTCAGCCCCAGCATTTT
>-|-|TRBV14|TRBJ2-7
CASSQDRTYEQYF
TGTGCCAGCAGCCAAGACAGGACCTACGAGCAGTACTTC
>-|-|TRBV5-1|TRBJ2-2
CASSFPATGERFF
TGCGCCAGCAGCTTCCCGGCAACCGGGGAGCGGTTTTTT
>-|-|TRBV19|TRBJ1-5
CASSNIPGSRRGSNQPQHF
TGTGCCAGTAGTAATATACCGGGCTCCCGAAGGGGTAGCAATCAGCCCCAGCATTTT
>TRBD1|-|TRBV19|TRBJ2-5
CASSGTGERTQYF
TGTGCCAGTAGTGGGACAGGGGAAAGGACCCAGTACTTC
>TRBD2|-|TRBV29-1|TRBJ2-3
CSVGTGLAGVGTQYF
TGCAGCGTTGGAACGGGACTAGCGGGAGTGGGTACGCAGTATTTT
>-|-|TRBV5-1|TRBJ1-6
CASSLDPGANSPLHF
TGCGCCAGCAGCTTGGATCCAGGCGCGAATTCACCCCTCCACTTT